The clone carrying this T cell receptor beta chain was picked up one time. This CDR3 comprises 17 residues. The J segment lost 0 bases and the V segment lost 3 bases, leaving 9 bases of the junction unmatched. The germline V gene encodes CDR1 KGHSH and CDR2 LQKENI. Per the original methods: Amplification from reference gene primers served as the basis for estimated nucleated cell counts. The data were produced by immunoSEQ multiplex PCR, yet TCRdb's version contains in-frame clones alone and is incomplete. V and J calls and clone size are those listed in that table; D and trimming were worked out from the DNA. The sample contains 300,000 to 400,000 clones, more than 75% of which appear only once. This record comes from a study of blood T cell repertoires in COVID-19. Study summary: T cells, B-cell-depleted T cells, or PBMCs supplied cDNA or gDNA.

The rearrangement uses TRBV18 and TRBJ2-3; 7 bases map to TRBD1. This TCR was sampled from a woman between 55 and 75 years old with COVID-19, enrolled during active disease. What was sequenced was peripheral blood. In nucleotides, the CDR3 is TGTGCCAGCTCACCCCTTTTAGGGGGCACTAGCACAGATACGCAGTATTTT. Amino acid sequence: CASSPLLGGTSTDTQYF.